This is a list of T cell receptor beta chains from one sample in a study of human CD8 memory T cell subsets. TCRdb reprocessed the 5' RACE reads and reports one entry per CDR3 protein, with no DNA. The data show fewer than 6,500 distinct CDR3 sequences, and the top ten clones hold under 25%. Sequenced material: CD8+ T cells from PBMCs. The receptor set was obtained from a human donor in good health. The CDR3 runs from the conserved cysteine through the conserved F or W. Only some rows state a clone size, as once, few, many or a class for expanded clones.

CATSDLGDTTAVETQYF 17 TRBJ2-5 TRBV24-1 .
CASSSGEETQYF 12 TRBJ2-5 TRBV6-5 .
CASSLDRQGLLEEYF 15 TRBJ2-7 TRBV5-6 .
CASSLGLKDTQYF 13 TRBJ2-3 TRBV6-2/TRBV6-3 .
CASRTLGSGNTIYF 14 TRBJ1-3 TRBV2 .
CASSFGLARDEQFF 14 TRBJ2-1 TRBV6-5 .
CASSGGLAGLIGTDTQYF 18 TRBJ2-3 TRBV14 .
CASRDRVYSNQPQHF 15 TRBJ1-5 TRBV28 .
CSAPHTWKFSETQYF 15 TRBJ2-5 TRBV20-1 .
CASSPWDRGWEQFF 14 TRBJ2-1 TRBV18 .
CASSPWDYNTGELFF 15 TRBJ2-2 TRBV7-2 .
CASWERFTDTQYF 13 TRBJ2-3 TRBV27 .
CATAWEGSEGYTF 13 TRBJ1-2 TRBV15 .
CASSQDNGQRFGYTF 15 TRBJ1-2 TRBV3-1 .
CASSYRLIYGYTF 13 TRBJ1-2 TRBV7-2 .
CSARDLGPSDEQYF 14 TRBJ2-7 TRBV20-1 .
CASSLMAANTGELFF 15 TRBJ2-2 TRBV27 .
CASSLSRLRGYTF 13 TRBJ1-2 TRBV7-2 .
CASSQDLAGPYNEQFF 16 TRBJ2-1 TRBV3-1 .
CSARARRAFDGYTF 14 TRBJ1-2 TRBV20-1 .
CATLNGQGGHEQYF 14 TRBJ2-7 TRBV24-1 .
CASSEFHTEAFF 12 TRBJ1-1 TRBV25-1 medium-sized
CAISEILTSGPYNEQFF 17 TRBJ2-1 TRBV10-3 medium-sized
CASSWGTSGSATGELFF 17 TRBJ2-2 TRBV5-5 .
CASSLFDRNTEAFF 14 TRBJ1-1 TRBV7-9 .